The TCR beta chain described here comes from a study of patients and donors after allogeneic stem cell transplantation. TCRdb ran MiXCR on the RT-PCR reads and lists one entry per CDR3 protein. The sample lists more than 850,000 distinct CDR3 sequences, over 15% occurring once. The length of the CDR3 is 13 residues. Germline lookup yields CDR1 SGHRS and CDR2 YFSETQ. This clonotype was seen at least ten times. The junction shows a germline mismatch at one end, possibly a read error. This sequence originates from a human donor who was either an allogeneic HSCT recipient or a stem cell or donor lymphocyte infusion donor (not recorded which). It is not recorded whose cells these are; they may come from a transplant donor. This chain uses TRBV5-1 with TRBJ2-7; 8 bases are shared with TRBD1. Source material: blood, either unsorted or a sorted T cell fraction (not recorded which). This chain's CDR3 is CASSSDRVYEQYF. The CDR3 nucleotides read TGTGCCAGCAGCTCGGACAGGGTCTACGAGCAGTACTTC.